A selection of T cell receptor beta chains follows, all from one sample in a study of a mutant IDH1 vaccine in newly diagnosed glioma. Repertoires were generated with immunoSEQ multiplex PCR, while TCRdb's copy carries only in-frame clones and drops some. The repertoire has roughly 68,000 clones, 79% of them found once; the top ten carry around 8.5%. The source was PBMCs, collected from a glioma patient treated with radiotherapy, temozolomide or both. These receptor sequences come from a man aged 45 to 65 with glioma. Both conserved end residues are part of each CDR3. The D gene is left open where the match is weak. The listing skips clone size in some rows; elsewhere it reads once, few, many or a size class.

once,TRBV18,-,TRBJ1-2,CASSFLGPGGYTF,TGTGCCAGCTCTTTCTTGGGACCAGGGGGCTACACCTTC
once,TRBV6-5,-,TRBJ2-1,CASSYGRGQYNEQFF,TGTGCCAGCAGTTACGGGAGGGGGCAATACAATGAGCAGTTCTTC
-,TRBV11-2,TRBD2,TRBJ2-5,CASSLGSGGQTQYF,TGTGCCAGCAGCTTAGGATCGGGGGGTCAGACCCAGTACTTC
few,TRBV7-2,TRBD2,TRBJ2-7,CASSSAGGSNEQYF,TGTGCCAGCAGCTCCGCGGGGGGGTCCAACGAGCAGTACTTC
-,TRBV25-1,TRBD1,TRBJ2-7,CASTSGTGSYEQYF,TGTGCCAGCACCTCAGGGACAGGGTCCTACGAGCAGTACTTC
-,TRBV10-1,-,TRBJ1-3,CASTGTGNTIYF,TGCGCCAGCACCGGGACTGGAAACACCATATATTTT
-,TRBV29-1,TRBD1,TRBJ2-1,CSVLPQTGGARNEQFF,TGCAGCGTTCTCCCTCAGACAGGGGGCGCGAGGAATGAGCAGTTCTTC
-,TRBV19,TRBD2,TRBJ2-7,CASSIRPSGGYISYEQYF,TGTGCCAGTAGTATACGCCCTAGCGGGGGGTACATCTCCTACGAGCAGTACTTC
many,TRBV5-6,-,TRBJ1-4,CASSFQGTNEKLFF,TGTGCCAGCAGCTTCCAGGGCACTAATGAAAAACTGTTTTTT
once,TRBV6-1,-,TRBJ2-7,CASRDGVSEQYF,TGTGCCAGCAGGGACGGGGTGTCCGAGCAGTACTTC
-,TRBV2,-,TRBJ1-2,CASRGTGYYGYTF,TGTGCCAGCAGGGGAACAGGGTACTATGGCTACACCTTC
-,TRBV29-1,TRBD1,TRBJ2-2,CSVLGQVNTGELFF,TGCAGCGTTCTGGGACAGGTGAACACCGGGGAGCTGTTTTTT
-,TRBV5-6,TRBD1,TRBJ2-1,CASSPGGYNEQFF,TGTGCCAGCAGCCCAGGGGGCTACAATGAGCAGTTCTTC
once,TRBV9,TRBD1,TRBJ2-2,CASSVVGQGAFTGELFF,TGTGCCAGCAGCGTAGTGGGGCAGGGGGCTTTCACCGGGGAGCTGTTTTTT
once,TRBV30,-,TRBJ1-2,CAWSVRHRERAPLIAPGYTF,TGTGCCTGGAGTGTACGGCATAGGGAAAGGGCCCCCTTGATTGCTCCCGGCTACACCTTC
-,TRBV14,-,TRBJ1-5,CASSQGGGIITQHF,TGTGCCAGCAGCCAAGGTGGGGGGATCATTACCCAGCATTTT
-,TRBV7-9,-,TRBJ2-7,CASSLETVYEQYF,TGTGCCAGCAGCTTAGAAACAGTTTACGAGCAGTACTTC
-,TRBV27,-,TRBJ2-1,CASSPYSSYNEQFF,TGTGCCAGCAGCCCCTATTCCTCCTACAATGAGCAGTTCTTC
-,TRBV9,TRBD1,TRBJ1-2,CASSEGTGANYGYTF,TGTGCCAGCAGCGAAGGAACAGGGGCTAACTATGGCTACACCTTC
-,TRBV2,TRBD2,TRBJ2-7,CAGGELTYEQYF,TGTGCCGGGGGGGAGTTGACCTACGAGCAGTACTTC
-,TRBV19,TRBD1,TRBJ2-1,CASSIVRTGSNEQFF,TGTGCCAGTAGTATAGTCAGGACAGGGTCCAATGAGCAGTTCTTC
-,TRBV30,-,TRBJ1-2,CAWKSLWRSDRSGYTF,TGTGCCTGGAAATCCCTGTGGCGGTCCGATCGGTCTGGCTACACCTTC
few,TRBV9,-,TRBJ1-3,CASSPTSGAGNTIYF,TGTGCCAGCAGCCCGACCTCGGGGGCTGGGAACACCATATATTTT
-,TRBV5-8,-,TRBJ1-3,CASSLWGARGNTIYF,TGTGCCAGCAGCTTGTGGGGGGCGCGAGGAAACACCATATATTTT
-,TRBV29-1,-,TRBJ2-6,CSVGEPGANVLTF,TGCAGCGTTGGAGAGCCTGGGGCCAACGTCCTGACTTTC
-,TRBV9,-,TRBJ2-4,CASSAAAGRYIQYF,TGTGCCAGCAGCGCCGCTGCAGGGAGATACATTCAGTACTTC
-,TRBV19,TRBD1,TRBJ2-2,CASSQQGRHGELFF,TGTGCCAGTAGCCAACAGGGGCGCCACGGGGAGCTGTTTTTT
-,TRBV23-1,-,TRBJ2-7,CASSQRGADPSYEQYF,TGCGCCAGCAGTCAAAGGGGGGCCGACCCCTCCTACGAGCAGTACTTC
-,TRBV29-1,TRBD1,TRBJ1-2,CSVVGGLNYGYTF,TGCAGCGTTGTAGGGGGCCTGAACTATGGCTACACCTTC
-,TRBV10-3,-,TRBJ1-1,CAISDRGRSEAFF,TGTGCCATCAGTGACCGGGGAAGATCTGAAGCTTTCTTT
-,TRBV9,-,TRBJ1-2,CASSPVTSYGYTF,TGTGCCAGCAGCCCAGTGACCTCCTATGGCTACACCTTC
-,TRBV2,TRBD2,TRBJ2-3,CASNRGLAGLTDTQYF,TGTGCCAGCAACCGGGGGCTAGCGGGGCTCACAGATACGCAGTATTTT
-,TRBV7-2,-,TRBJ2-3,CASSPTLNTDTQYF,TGTGCCAGCAGCCCGACGCTCAACACAGATACGCAGTATTTT
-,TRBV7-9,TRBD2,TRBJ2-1,CASSHTSGVGDEQFF,TGTGCCAGCAGCCACACTAGCGGGGTTGGAGATGAGCAGTTCTTC
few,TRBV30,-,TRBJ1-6,CAWSGLGIALHF,TGTGCCTGGAGTGGATTGGGGATAGCCCTCCACTTT
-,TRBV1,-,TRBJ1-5,CTSRRPGPRTNQPQHF,TGCACCAGCCGCCGTCCAGGGCCAAGGACCAATCAGCCCCAGCATTTT
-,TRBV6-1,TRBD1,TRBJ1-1,CASSSWTGRGTEAFF,TGTGCCAGCAGTTCTTGGACAGGGCGAGGGACTGAAGCTTTCTTT
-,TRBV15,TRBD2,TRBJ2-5,CATSTGTSQATQYF,TGTGCCACCAGCACCGGGACTAGCCAAGCGACCCAGTACTTC
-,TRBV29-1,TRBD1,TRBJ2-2,CSVQGVKNTGELFF,TGCAGCGTACAGGGGGTTAAGAACACCGGGGAGCTGTTTTTT
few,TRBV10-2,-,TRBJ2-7,CASRAPWTETYEQYF,TGCGCCAGCCGGGCCCCCTGGACGGAGACCTACGAGCAGTACTTC
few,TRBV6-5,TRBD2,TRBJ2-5,CASSPLAGGRETQYF,TGTGCCAGCAGCCCACTAGCGGGGGGGCGGGAGACCCAGTACTTC